This TCR beta chain was observed in a study of T cell changes during pregnancy in multiple sclerosis. The CDR3 covers 13 residues. Trimming took 1 base from V and 2 from J, leaving 7 bases between them. In germline, CDR1 is SGHRS, CDR2 YFSETQ. The repertoire was sequenced with immunoSEQ multiplex PCR; TCRdb's copy has only in-frame clones and lacks some. The sample carries fewer than 90,000 clones, 94% recorded once. J is TRBJ2-7 and V is TRBV5-1, with D possibly TRBD2 on 6 matching bases. The source of this sequence is a female donor in good health, enrolled as a control in a pregnancy study. The sequencing here drew on peripheral blood, taken after pregnancy. CDR3 residues: CASSLRRAYEQYF. Written as DNA, the CDR3 is TGCGCCAGCAGCTTGCGGAGGGCCTACGAGCAGTACTTC.